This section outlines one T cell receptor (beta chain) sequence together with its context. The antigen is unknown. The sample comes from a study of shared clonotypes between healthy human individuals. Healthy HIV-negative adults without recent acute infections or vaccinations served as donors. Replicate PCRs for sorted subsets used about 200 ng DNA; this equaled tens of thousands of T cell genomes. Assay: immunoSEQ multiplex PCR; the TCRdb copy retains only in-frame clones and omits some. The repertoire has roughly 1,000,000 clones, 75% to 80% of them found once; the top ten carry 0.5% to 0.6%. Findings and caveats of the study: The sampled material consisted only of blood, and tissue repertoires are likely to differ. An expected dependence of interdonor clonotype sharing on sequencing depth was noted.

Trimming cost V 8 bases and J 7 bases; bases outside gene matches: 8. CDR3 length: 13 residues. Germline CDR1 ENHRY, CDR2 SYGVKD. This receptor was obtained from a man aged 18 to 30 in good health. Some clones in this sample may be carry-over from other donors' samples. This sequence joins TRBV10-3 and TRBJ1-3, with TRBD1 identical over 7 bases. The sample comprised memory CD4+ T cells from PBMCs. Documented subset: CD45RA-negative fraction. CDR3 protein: CAIGQVEGNTIYF. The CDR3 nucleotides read TGTGCCATCGGACAGGTCGAGGGGAACACCATATATTTT.